The present entry profiles one T cell receptor beta chain with its context. Its antigen is currently unknown. Sequenced by immunoSEQ multiplex PCR; TCRdb stores in-frame clones only, minus some. The sample has about 170,000 clones, approximately 92% seen once. The data belong to a study of T cell responses to AZD1222 COVID-19 vaccine. Study outcomes and limitations: Donors, mostly white British, included more females; clonal diversity was possibly underestimated. Along spike, vaccine-associated CD4 TCRs were found throughout, with dominance at 160-218 and 743-854. Repertoires were sampled only after the peak T cell response.

The clonotype comes from an adult in good health. Here the sequenced sample was peripheral blood, taken on day 0 of AZD1222 vaccination.

CDR3 sequence: CASSLVLGIHGYTF. Here the CDR3 DNA reads TGTGCCAGCAGCTTAGTCCTGGGGATTCATGGCTACACCTTC. This rearrangement joins TRBV7-9 to TRBJ1-2; D gene ambiguous. With 1 base removed from V and 6 bases from J, the gap between germline ends came to 12 bases. CDR3 length: 14 residues. Germline V gene data show CDR1 as SEHNR and CDR2 as FQNEAQ (reference sequence).